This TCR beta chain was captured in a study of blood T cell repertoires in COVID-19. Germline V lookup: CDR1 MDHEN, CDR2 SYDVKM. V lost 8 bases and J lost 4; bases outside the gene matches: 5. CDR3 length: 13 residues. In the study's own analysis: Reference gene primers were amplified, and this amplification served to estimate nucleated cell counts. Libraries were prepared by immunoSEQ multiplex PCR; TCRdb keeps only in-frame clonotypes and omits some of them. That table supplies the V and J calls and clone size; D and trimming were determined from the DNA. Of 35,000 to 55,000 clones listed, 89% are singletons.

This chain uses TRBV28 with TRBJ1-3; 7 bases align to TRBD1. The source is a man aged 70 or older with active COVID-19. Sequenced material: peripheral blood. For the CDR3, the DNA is TGTGCCAGCTTTGAGGGGGCAGGAAACACCATATATTTT. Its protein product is CASFEGAGNTIYF. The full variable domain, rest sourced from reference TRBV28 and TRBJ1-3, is DVKVTQSSRYLVKRTGEKVFLECVQDMDHENMFWYRQDPGLGLRLIYFSYDVKMKEKGDIPEGYSVSREKKERFSLILESASTNQTSMYLCASFEGAGNTIYFGEGSWLTVV.